This T cell receptor beta chain came from a study of blood T cell repertoires in COVID-19. Turning to the study itself: Sources were T cells, B-cell-depleted T cells, or PBMCs; the material itself was cDNA or gDNA.

Germline CDR1 reads SGHTA; CDR2 reads FQGTGA. There are 14 residues in the CDR3. V was pared by 2 bases and J by 0 bases, with 7 bases between. Profiling relied on immunoSEQ multiplex PCR, and the TCRdb table lists in-frame clones only, not all of them. The sample has 70,000 to 95,000 clones, roughly 90% seen once. Sequencing input: peripheral blood. The TCR comes from a man aged 50 to 59 with COVID-19, enrolled during active disease. V gene TRBV7-3 combines with J gene TRBJ1-2; D is undetermined. CDR3 residues: CASSLAATNYGYTF. As DNA, the CDR3 is TGTGCCAGCAGCTTAGCCGCGACTAACTATGGCTACACCTTC.